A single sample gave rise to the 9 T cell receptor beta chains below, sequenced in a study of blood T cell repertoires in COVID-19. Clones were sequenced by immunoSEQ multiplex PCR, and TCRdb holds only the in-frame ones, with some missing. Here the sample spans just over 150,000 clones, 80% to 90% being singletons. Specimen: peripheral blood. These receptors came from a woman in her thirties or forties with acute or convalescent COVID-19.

The chain's CDR3 is CATSPGGGNQPQHF. DNA for the CDR3: TGTGCCACCAGTCCAGGGGGAGGCAATCAGCCCCAGCATTTT. The chain has TRBV24-1 and TRBJ1-5, with 7 bases lining up with TRBD1. The trim removed 6 bases at V and 2 bases at J, leaving 3 bases unmatched. The length of the CDR3 is 14 residues. In germline, CDR1 is KGHDR, CDR2 SFDVKD.

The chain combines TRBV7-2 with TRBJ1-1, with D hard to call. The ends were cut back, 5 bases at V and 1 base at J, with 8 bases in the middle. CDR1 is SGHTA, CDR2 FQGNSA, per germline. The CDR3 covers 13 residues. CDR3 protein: CASSRGWNTEAFF. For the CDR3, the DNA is TGTGCCAGCAGCCGAGGTTGGAACACTGAAGCTTTCTTT.

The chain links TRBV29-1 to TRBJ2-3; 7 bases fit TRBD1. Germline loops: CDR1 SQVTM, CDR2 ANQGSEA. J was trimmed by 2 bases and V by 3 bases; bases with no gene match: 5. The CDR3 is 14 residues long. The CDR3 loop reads CSVELGQTTDTQYF. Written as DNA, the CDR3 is TGCAGCGTTGAGTTGGGACAGACCACAGATACGCAGTATTTT.

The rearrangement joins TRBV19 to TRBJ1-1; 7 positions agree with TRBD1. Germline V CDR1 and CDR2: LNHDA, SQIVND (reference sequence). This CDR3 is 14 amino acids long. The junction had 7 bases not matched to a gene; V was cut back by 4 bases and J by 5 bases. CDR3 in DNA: TGTGCCAGTAGTACTGAGACAGGGTATACTGAAGCTTTCTTT. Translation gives CASSTETGYTEAFF.

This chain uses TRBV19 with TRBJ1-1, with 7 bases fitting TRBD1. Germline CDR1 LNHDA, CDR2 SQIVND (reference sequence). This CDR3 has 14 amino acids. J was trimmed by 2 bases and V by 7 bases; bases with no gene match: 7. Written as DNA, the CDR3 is TGTGCCAGTACCCCTGGACAGGTCAACACTGAAGCTTTCTTT. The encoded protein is CASTPGQVNTEAFF.

The CDR3 nucleotides are TGTGCCACCAGTGATTTTGGTGAGAATCAGCCCCAGCATTTT. As protein: CATSDFGENQPQHF. V gene TRBV24-1 combines with J gene TRBJ1-5; the D is unclear. This CDR3 is 14 amino acids long. V was clipped by 1 base and J by 4 bases, with 7 bases between them. Germline CDR1 is KGHDR and CDR2 is SFDVKD.

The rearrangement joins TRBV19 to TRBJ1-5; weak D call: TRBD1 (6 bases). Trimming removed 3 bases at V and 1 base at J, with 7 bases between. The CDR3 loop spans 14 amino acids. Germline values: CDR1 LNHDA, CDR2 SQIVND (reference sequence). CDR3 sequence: CASSIGQSNQPQHF. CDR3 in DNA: TGTGCCAGTAGTATCGGACAGAGCAATCAGCCCCAGCATTTT.

CDR3 coding DNA: TGCGCCAGCAGCTTGGGCGGGAACACCGGGGAGCTGTTTTTT. Its protein product is CASSLGGNTGELFF. The chain carries TRBV5-1 and TRBJ2-2; no reliable D call. The CDR3 has 14 residues. CDR1 and CDR2 (germline): SGHRS, YFSETQ. Trimming pared 0 bases from V and 1 base from J, leaving 4 bases between. Supplemented by reference TRBV5-1 and TRBJ2-2, the full variable domain reads KAGVTQTPRYLIKTRGQQVTLSCSPISGHRSVSWYQQTPGQGLQFLFEYFSETQRNKGNFPGRFSGRQFSNSRSEMNVSTLELGDSALYLCASSLGGNTGELFFGEGSRLTVL.

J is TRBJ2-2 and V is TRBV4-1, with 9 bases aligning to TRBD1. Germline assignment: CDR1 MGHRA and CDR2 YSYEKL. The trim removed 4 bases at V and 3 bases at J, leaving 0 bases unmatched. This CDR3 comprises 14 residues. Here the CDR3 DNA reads TGCGCCAGCAGCCGGGACAGGGACACCGGGGAGCTGTTTTTT. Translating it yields CASSRDRDTGELFF.